The rows below give T cell receptor beta chains drawn from one sample of a study. MiXCR, run by TCRdb on the 5' RACE reads, gives a single entry per CDR3 protein. In the table there are 55,000 to 80,000 distinct CDR3 sequences, 20% to 25% of which are singletons. The material sequenced was memory CD4+ T cells sorted from a lymph node. The receptors originated from a female donor with breast cancer. CDR3s include the opening cysteine and the closing phenylalanine or tryptophan. D genes are given only for firm matches. Part of the rows lack a size; the others show once, few, many or a class for expanded clones.

d_call: -
clone_size: few
j_call: TRBJ2-1
v_call: TRBV6-1
cdr3_nt: TGTGCCAGCAGCCCCCGGGGTCAGGCGATAGAGCAGTTCTTC
cdr3_aa: CASSPRGQAIEQFF

d_call: -
clone_size: few
j_call: TRBJ2-7
v_call: TRBV5-1
cdr3_nt: TGCGCCAGCAGCTTGGGGCCCGAGCAGTACTTC
cdr3_aa: CASSLGPEQYF

d_call: -
clone_size: -
j_call: TRBJ2-5
v_call: TRBV12-3/TRBV12-4
cdr3_nt: TGTGCCAGCAGTTCTCTCTCGGAAGAGACCCAGTACTTC
cdr3_aa: CASSSLSEETQYF

d_call: TRBD2
clone_size: -
j_call: TRBJ2-1
v_call: TRBV15
cdr3_nt: TGTGCCACCAGCAAAGGGCTGGGACTACCTTACAATGAGCAGTTCTTC
cdr3_aa: CATSKGLGLPYNEQFF

d_call: -
clone_size: -
j_call: TRBJ1-1
v_call: TRBV28
cdr3_nt: TGTGCCAGCAGTTTATGGGGGGAAGCTTTCTTT
cdr3_aa: CASSLWGEAFF

d_call: -
clone_size: -
j_call: TRBJ1-4
v_call: TRBV6-5
cdr3_nt: TGTGCCAGCAGTTACTCTGGGCAGGGAGATGAAAAACTGTTTTTT
cdr3_aa: CASSYSGQGDEKLFF

d_call: TRBD1
clone_size: few
j_call: TRBJ1-1
v_call: TRBV5-1
cdr3_nt: TGCGCCAGCAGCGAAAGGGGGCGCCGGGACGCTGAAGCTTTCTTT
cdr3_aa: CASSERGRRDAEAFF

d_call: -
clone_size: many
j_call: TRBJ1-3
v_call: TRBV5-1
cdr3_nt: TGCGCCAGCAGCTTGGACGTGGCGAGCTCTGGAAACACCATATATTTT
cdr3_aa: CASSLDVASSGNTIYF

d_call: TRBD1
clone_size: few
j_call: TRBJ1-1
v_call: TRBV7-2
cdr3_nt: TGTGCCAGCAGCTTACAGGGGGCCGCCACTGAAGCTTTCTTT
cdr3_aa: CASSLQGAATEAFF

d_call: -
clone_size: -
j_call: TRBJ2-2
v_call: TRBV6-6
cdr3_nt: TGTGCCAGCAGTCTACACGGGGGAGCCGGGAAGCTGTTTTTT
cdr3_aa: CASSLHGGAGKLFF

d_call: TRBD1
clone_size: -
j_call: TRBJ1-2
v_call: TRBV2
cdr3_nt: TGTGCCAGCAGTTTGACAGGGAACTATGGCTACACCTTC
cdr3_aa: CASSLTGNYGYTF

d_call: -
clone_size: few
j_call: TRBJ2-1
v_call: TRBV20-1
cdr3_nt: TGCAGTGCTAGCTCGGGGGGCGAAGGCAATGAGCAGTTCTTC
cdr3_aa: CSASSGGEGNEQFF

d_call: -
clone_size: few
j_call: TRBJ2-1
v_call: TRBV20-1
cdr3_nt: TGCAGTGCTAGAGGTACGGAGGGTCGCTACAATGAGCAGTTCTTC
cdr3_aa: CSARGTEGRYNEQFF

d_call: -
clone_size: few
j_call: TRBJ2-1
v_call: TRBV2
cdr3_nt: TGTGCCAGCAGTTATCAGGGTCGGAGGGACAATGAGCAGTTCTTC
cdr3_aa: CASSYQGRRDNEQFF

d_call: -
clone_size: -
j_call: TRBJ2-5
v_call: TRBV20-1
cdr3_nt: TGCAGTGCTAGAGATGGAGATAGCGGAGGGGAGACCCAGTACTTC
cdr3_aa: CSARDGDSGGETQYF

d_call: -
clone_size: -
j_call: TRBJ1-2
v_call: TRBV28
cdr3_nt: TGTGCCAGCACCACCCCCGGGATTGGCTACACCTTC
cdr3_aa: CASTTPGIGYTF

d_call: -
clone_size: many
j_call: TRBJ2-1
v_call: TRBV29-1
cdr3_nt: TGCAGCGTTGGGAGGAACTCTAACAATGAGCAGTTCTTC
cdr3_aa: CSVGRNSNNEQFF

d_call: -
clone_size: -
j_call: TRBJ1-1
v_call: TRBV20-1
cdr3_nt: TGCAGTGCTCGGTCGGTAAAGTTAAACACTGAAGCTTTCTTT
cdr3_aa: CSARSVKLNTEAFF

d_call: TRBD1
clone_size: many
j_call: TRBJ1-2
v_call: TRBV5-1
cdr3_nt: TGCGCCAGCAGCCCTCTTTTGGGACAGGGAGGCGACTATGGCTACACCTTC
cdr3_aa: CASSPLLGQGGDYGYTF

d_call: -
clone_size: -
j_call: TRBJ1-2
v_call: TRBV6-2/TRBV6-3
cdr3_nt: TGTGCCAGCAGTTACCCGGGGGTTAACTATGGCTACACCTTC
cdr3_aa: CASSYPGVNYGYTF

d_call: -
clone_size: many
j_call: TRBJ2-2
v_call: TRBV9
cdr3_nt: TGTGCCAGCAACTACCACACCGGGGAGCTGTTTTTT
cdr3_aa: CASNYHTGELFF

d_call: -
clone_size: -
j_call: TRBJ1-6
v_call: TRBV7-9
cdr3_nt: TGTGCCAGCAGCGCTACGGTTAGCTCCTATAATTCACCCCTCCACTTT
cdr3_aa: CASSATVSSYNSPLHF

d_call: -
clone_size: few
j_call: TRBJ1-2
v_call: TRBV28
cdr3_nt: TGTGCCAGCACGGACACCTTCTATGGCTACACCTTC
cdr3_aa: CASTDTFYGYTF

d_call: TRBD2
clone_size: few
j_call: TRBJ2-5
v_call: TRBV6-5
cdr3_nt: TGTGCCAGCAGTCCTAGGACTAGCAGGGAGACCCAGTACTTC
cdr3_aa: CASSPRTSRETQYF

d_call: -
clone_size: -
j_call: TRBJ1-3
v_call: TRBV20-1
cdr3_nt: TGCAGTGCTAGAGATGCGGGTGTGGGAGGAAACACCATATATTTT
cdr3_aa: CSARDAGVGGNTIYF

d_call: -
clone_size: -
j_call: TRBJ2-2
v_call: TRBV7-8
cdr3_nt: TGTGCCAGCAGCTTGTTGGTAGCCCCCGGGGAGCTGTTTTTT
cdr3_aa: CASSLLVAPGELFF

d_call: -
clone_size: -
j_call: TRBJ2-5
v_call: TRBV4-1
cdr3_nt: TGCGCCAGCAGCCCCGAACTAGTGGAAGAGACCCAGTACTTC
cdr3_aa: CASSPELVEETQYF

d_call: TRBD2
clone_size: -
j_call: TRBJ2-2
v_call: TRBV24-1
cdr3_nt: TGTGCCACCAGTGATTTGTGGGACTACCCCAACGCCGGGGAGCTGTTTTTT
cdr3_aa: CATSDLWDYPNAGELFF

d_call: -
clone_size: -
j_call: TRBJ1-1
v_call: TRBV5-1
cdr3_nt: TGCGCCAGCAGCTTGGCTCAATGGAACACTGAAGCTTTCTTT
cdr3_aa: CASSLAQWNTEAFF

d_call: TRBD1
clone_size: many
j_call: TRBJ1-6
v_call: TRBV7-8
cdr3_nt: TGTGCCAGCAGCTTTACCGGGACAGGGAATTCACCCCTCCACTTT
cdr3_aa: CASSFTGTGNSPLHF